This entry is about one T cell receptor (beta chain). Antigen unknown. This entry is derived from a study of shared clonotypes between healthy human individuals. Sequencing used immunoSEQ multiplex PCR; TCRdb keeps in-frame clones, though not all of them. The profile shows about 2.3 million clones, 80% to 95% of them singletons. Study-wide results and limits: Sequencing depth was expected to affect clonotype sharing among donors.

Germline values: CDR1 DFQATT, CDR2 SNEGSKA (reference sequence). CDR3 size: 11 residues. Caucasian adults residing in Nashville, Tennessee made up all the donors. The V gene is TRBV20-1, the J gene TRBJ1-2; maybe TRBD1 (5 bases). This TCR was recovered from a man between 18 and 35 years old in good health. Some clones in this sample may be carry-over from other donors' samples. The sequencing input was naive CD4+ T cells from PBMCs. Regarding subset: CD45RA+ positively selected. Here the CDR3 DNA reads TGCAGGGCGGGGGTTGGCTATGGCTACACCTTC. It specifies CRAGVGYGYTF.